Following are 24 T cell receptor beta chains from one sample sequenced in a study of blood T cell repertoires in COVID-19 (dated by TCRdb to about 2020). The library was generated by the immunoSEQ multiplex PCR assay. Not all clones reach the TCRdb copy of this immuneACCESS table, which keeps in-frame sequences only. Checked studies attribute under half of the gap to unresolved V genes and leave the rest unexplained. For this sample there are some 190,000 clones; roughly 85% appear just once. Of the sample, approximately 8.9% is held by the ten largest clones. Source material: peripheral blood. The origin of the receptors is a woman between 55 and 75 years old with acute or convalescent COVID-19.

The chain joins TRBV18 to TRBJ2-3; 11 bases are shared with TRBD2. Trimming at V came to 5 bases and at J to 1 base, leaving 8 bases not matched to a gene. Germline assignment: CDR1 KGHSH and CDR2 LQKENI. CDR3 length equals 17 residues. CDR3 nucleotide sequence: TGTGCCAGCTCAAGCACTAGCGGGAGAGGTCGCACAGATACGCAGTATTTT. This translates into CASSSTSGRGRTDTQYF.

In nucleotides, the CDR3 is TGTGCCAGCAGTTCCCGGACAGTTAATGAAAAACTGTTTTTT. Encoded protein: CASSSRTVNEKLFF. The genes are TRBV27 and TRBJ1-4; tentatively, D is TRBD1 (6 bases). Germline-derived CDR1 and CDR2 are MNHEY and SMNVEV (reference sequence). The CDR3 has 14 amino acids. V gave up 4 bases and J gave up 4 bases, with 10 bases separating them.

V and J are TRBV6-2 or TRBV6-3 and TRBJ2-1; perhaps TRBD2 as D (6 bases). This CDR3 has 15 amino acids. V was trimmed by 5 bases and J by 10 bases, leaving 21 bases between them. Germline loops: CDR1 MNHEY, CDR2 SVGEGT. The CDR3 DNA is TGTGCCAGCAGTCTTGGGACTCTCACTTCGTGGGAGCAGTTCTTC. Protein sequence: CASSLGTLTSWEQFF.

In this sample, this clone turned up a few times. The CDR3 nucleotides are TGTGCCAGCAGTTTAACGATAGCTAACACTGAAGCTTTCTTT. Translation: CASSLTIANTEAFF. This sequence joins TRBV27 and TRBJ1-1, with no clear D. CDR1 is MNHEY, CDR2 SMNVEV, per germline (reference sequence). The V end lost 2 bases, the J end lost 2 bases, and 9 bases lay between the germline ends. CDR3 length: 14 amino acids.

The genes are TRBV5-1 and TRBJ1-2; no definite D call. Trimming cost V 0 bases and J 3 bases, with 9 bases left between them. Germline values: CDR1 SGHRS, CDR2 YFSETQ. This CDR3 comprises 14 residues. This CDR3 is CASSLEYGDYGYTF. The CDR3 DNA reads as TGCGCCAGCAGCTTGGAATACGGAGACTATGGCTACACCTTC.

This clone is a singleton in its sample. CDR3 in amino acids: CAWSVLAGYQETQYF. The CDR3 DNA reads TGTGCCTGGAGTGTATTGGCAGGCTACCAAGAGACCCAGTACTTC. The rearrangement joins TRBV30 to TRBJ2-5; D remains unclear. Per germline, CDR1 GTSNPN and CDR2 SVGIG (reference sequence). The CDR3 loop spans 15 amino acids. V was clipped by 0 bases and J by 0 bases, with 11 bases between them. The variable domain in full, completed from reference TRBV30 and TRBJ2-5, reads SQTIHQWPATLVQPVGSPLSLECTVEGTSNPNLYWYRQAAGRGLQLLFYSVGIGQISSEVPQNLSASRPQDRQFILSSKKLLLSDSGFYLCAWSVLAGYQETQYFGPGTRLLVL.

This chain connects TRBV6-5 to TRBJ1-2, with unresolved D. The CDR3 is 13 amino acids. V lost 2 bases, J lost 7 bases, and 11 bases lay in between. CDR1 MNHEY and CDR2 SVGAGI come from the germline V gene. The CDR3 sequence: CASSYGQHLGYTF. Written as DNA, the CDR3 is TGTGCCAGCAGTTACGGGCAGCATCTTGGCTACACCTTC.

The chain has TRBV3-1 (or the pseudogene TRBV3-2) and TRBJ1-3; D may be TRBD1 (6 bases). Looked up from germline, CDR1 is LGHDT and CDR2 is YNNKEL (reference sequence). The V end was cut by 1 base, the J end by 0 bases, with 13 bases between. The CDR3 has 17 residues. CDR3 residues: CASSQGGHALSGNTIYF. The DNA of the CDR3 is TGTGCCAGCAGCCAAGGGGGGCACGCGCTCTCTGGAAACACCATATATTTT.

With regard to this clone: Different DNA sequences within this sample yield the same CDR3. J is TRBJ2-5 and V is TRBV5-1; 11 nucleotides align to TRBD1. This CDR3 comprises 15 residues. Trimming removed 0 bases from V and 5 bases from J; junction bases left unmatched: 3. Per germline, CDR1 SGHRS and CDR2 YFSETQ. CDR3 nucleotide sequence: TGCGCCAGCAGCTTGGAAGGGACAGGGGGGGAGACCCAGTACTTC. It is translated as CASSLEGTGGETQYF.

This clone was recorded a few times. The chain links TRBV3-1 (or the pseudogene TRBV3-2) to TRBJ2-1; 10 bases map to TRBD2. The CDR3 covers 14 residues. The J segment lost 7 bases and the V segment lost 6 bases, leaving 6 bases of the junction unmatched. Germline CDR1 reads LGHDT; CDR2 reads YNNKEL (reference sequence). The CDR3 reads CASSPSGRRNEQFF. The CDR3 DNA follows: TGTGCCAGCAGTCCTAGCGGGAGAAGGAATGAGCAGTTCTTC.

The rearrangement uses TRBV7-2 and TRBJ1-1; tentative D call: TRBD1 (5 bases). Trimming cost V 1 base and J 1 base, with 10 bases left between them. CDR3 length: 15 amino acids. Germline CDR1 is SGHTA and CDR2 is FQGNSA. This CDR3 reads CASSLVAGSNTEAFF. The CDR3 DNA sequence: TGTGCCAGCAGCTTAGTGGCAGGGTCGAACACTGAAGCTTTCTTT.

The rearrangement joins TRBV5-1 to TRBJ2-1; TRBD2 matches 11 bases. Trimming cost V 6 bases and J 4 bases; bases outside gene matches: 6. CDR3 length: 15 amino acids. CDR1 is SGHRS, CDR2 YFSETQ, per germline. CDR3 protein: CASTTLAGEYNEQFF. As DNA, the CDR3 is TGCGCCAGCACCACACTAGCGGGAGAGTACAATGAGCAGTTCTTC. Filled out from reference TRBV5-1 and TRBJ2-1, the complete variable domain reads KAGVTQTPRYLIKTRGQQVTLSCSPISGHRSVSWYQQTPGQGLQFLFEYFSETQRNKGNFPGRFSGRQFSNSRSEMNVSTLELGDSALYLCASTTLAGEYNEQFFGPGTRLTVL.

V usage is TRBV27 and J usage is TRBJ1-2, with TRBD1 identical over 7 bases. CDR3 length: 15 amino acids. Per germline, CDR1 MNHEY and CDR2 SMNVEV (reference sequence). Germline trimming cut 0 bases from V and 8 bases from J; bases unmatched to any gene: 9. In DNA, the CDR3 is TGTGCCAGCAGTTTATCGAATACAGGGGCGGGAGGCTACACCTTC. This translates into CASSLSNTGAGGYTF.

The chain employs TRBV3-1 (or the pseudogene TRBV3-2) and TRBJ1-4; 9 bases line up with TRBD1. The CDR3 consists of 15 residues. J was trimmed by 4 bases and V by 4 bases; bases with no gene match: 4. Germline loops: CDR1 LGHDT, CDR2 YNNKEL (reference sequence). The CDR3 reads CASSLGQGYNEKLFF. CDR3 DNA sequence: TGTGCCAGCAGCCTCGGACAGGGGTATAATGAAAAACTGTTTTTT.

The V gene is TRBV6-5, the J gene TRBJ2-2, with 9 bases aligning to TRBD1. This CDR3 contains 16 residues. Germline trimming cut 4 bases from V and 7 bases from J; bases unmatched to any gene: 10. Germline CDR1 is MNHEY and CDR2 is SVGAGI. The CDR3 spells CASSSFGQGRDGELFF. Here the CDR3 DNA reads TGTGCCAGCAGTTCATTCGGACAGGGGAGGGACGGGGAGCTGTTTTTT.

The chain employs TRBV7-9 and TRBJ2-3, with 8 bases that match TRBD2. The CDR3 totals 15 residues. Trimming at V came to 5 bases and at J to 3 bases, leaving 7 bases not matched to a gene. The germline gives CDR1 SEHNR, CDR2 FQNEAQ (reference sequence). The CDR3: CASSRPGLVTDTQYF. The CDR3 DNA sequence: TGTGCCAGCAGCCGTCCGGGACTAGTAACAGATACGCAGTATTTT.

The chain is built from TRBV5-1 and TRBJ1-6; D remains ambiguous. Deletions cut 6 bases from V and 7 bases from J, with 17 bases between. CDR3 length: 15 residues. The germline V gene has CDR1 SGHRS and CDR2 YFSETQ. The chain's CDR3 is CASKGIETGNSPLHF. The CDR3 DNA reads TGCGCCAGCAAAGGCATAGAAACGGGAAATTCACCCCTCCACTTT.

The chain uses TRBV11-3 and TRBJ2-2, with D hard to call. The CDR3 covers 17 residues. Trimming took 0 bases from V and 1 from J, leaving 12 bases between them. Germline CDR1 SGHNT, CDR2 YENEEA. Written as DNA, the CDR3 is TGTGCCAGCAGCTTAGATCAACGAAGCTTGAACACCGGGGAGCTGTTTTTT. Protein product: CASSLDQRSLNTGELFF. Complete variable domain (other parts from reference TRBV11-3 and TRBJ2-2): EAGVVQSPRYKIIEKKQPVAFWCNPISGHNTLYWYLQNLGQGPELLIRYENEEAVDDSQLPKDRFSAERLKGVDSTLKIQPAELGDSAVYLCASSLDQRSLNTGELFFGEGSRLTVL.

The V call is TRBV11-2, the J call TRBJ1-2; D unclear. The CDR3 length is 15 residues. CDR1 and CDR2 from the germline V gene are SGHAT and FQNNGV. The V gene lost 0 bases and the J gene lost 8 bases, with 16 bases spanning the gap. CDR3 DNA: TGTGCCAGCAGCTTAGATACCATTCCTTCGGGGGGCTACACCTTC. Amino acid sequence: CASSLDTIPSGGYTF.

The CDR3 nucleotides read TGTGCCAGCAGTCAGACAGGGGGCTTTACTGAAGCTTTCTTT. Translated: CASSQTGGFTEAFF. The chain combines TRBV3-1 (or the pseudogene TRBV3-2) with TRBJ1-1; 10 bases are shared with TRBD1. The CDR3 is made up of 14 amino acids. The germline V gene has CDR1 LGHDT and CDR2 YNNKEL (reference sequence). The V gene end was trimmed by 6 bases and the J gene end by 5 bases; junction bases not matched to a gene: 6.

This clone was counted only a few times. At the DNA level, this CDR3 is encoded by other sequences in the same sample as well. The gene calls are TRBV9 and TRBJ2-1; 11 bases line up with TRBD2. The CDR3 is made up of 16 amino acids. The germline V gene has CDR1 SGDLS and CDR2 YYNGEE. V was clipped by 4 bases and J by 3 bases; unmatched bases: 6. CDR3 nucleotide sequence: TGTGCCAGCAGCCCCCACCTAGCGGGGGGCTACAATGAGCAGTTCTTC. Translated, it gives CASSPHLAGGYNEQFF.

The rearrangement links TRBV6-5 to TRBJ2-1, with D possibly matching TRBD2 (5 bases). Trimming left V 8 bases short and J 4 bases short, with 15 bases between. CDR3 length: 14 residues. Germline CDR1 and CDR2: MNHEY and SVGAGI. The CDR3 DNA follows: TGTGCCAGCGGGAAGAGGGCGGCTTACAATGAGCAGTTCTTC. This gives the protein CASGKRAAYNEQFF.

V is TRBV28 and J is TRBJ2-1, with TRBD1 as a possible D gene (6 bases). CDR1 MDHEN and CDR2 SYDVKM come from the germline V gene. The V end was cut by 5 bases, the J end by 7 bases, with 9 bases between. The CDR3 contains 12 residues. This CDR3 reads CASSTGQNEQFF. The CDR3 region has the DNA TGTGCCAGCAGTACTGGACAGAATGAGCAGTTCTTC.

This chain joins TRBV2 and TRBJ2-1; D call uncertain. Trimming removed 2 bases at V and 4 bases at J, with 12 bases between. The CDR3 contains 15 residues. Germline V gene data show CDR1 as SNHLY and CDR2 as FYNNEI. CDR3 in amino acids: CASSEQLDLYNEQFF. The DNA for the CDR3 is TGTGCCAGCAGTGAACAACTTGACTTGTACAATGAGCAGTTCTTC.